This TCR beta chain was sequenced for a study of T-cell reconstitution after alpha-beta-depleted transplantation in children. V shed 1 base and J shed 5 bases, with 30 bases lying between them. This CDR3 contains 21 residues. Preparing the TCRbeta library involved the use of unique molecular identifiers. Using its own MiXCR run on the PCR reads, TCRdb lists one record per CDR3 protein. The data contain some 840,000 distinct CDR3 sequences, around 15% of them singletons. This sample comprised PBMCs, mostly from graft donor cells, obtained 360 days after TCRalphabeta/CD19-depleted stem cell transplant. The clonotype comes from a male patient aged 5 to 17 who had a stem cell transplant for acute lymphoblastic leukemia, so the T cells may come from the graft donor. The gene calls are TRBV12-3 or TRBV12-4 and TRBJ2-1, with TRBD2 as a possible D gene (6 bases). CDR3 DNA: TGTGCCAGCAGTTTAGAATCGTTTGGGACTTATCGCCTTTATCGTCACAATGAGCAGTTCTTC. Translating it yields CASSLESFGTYRLYRHNEQFF.